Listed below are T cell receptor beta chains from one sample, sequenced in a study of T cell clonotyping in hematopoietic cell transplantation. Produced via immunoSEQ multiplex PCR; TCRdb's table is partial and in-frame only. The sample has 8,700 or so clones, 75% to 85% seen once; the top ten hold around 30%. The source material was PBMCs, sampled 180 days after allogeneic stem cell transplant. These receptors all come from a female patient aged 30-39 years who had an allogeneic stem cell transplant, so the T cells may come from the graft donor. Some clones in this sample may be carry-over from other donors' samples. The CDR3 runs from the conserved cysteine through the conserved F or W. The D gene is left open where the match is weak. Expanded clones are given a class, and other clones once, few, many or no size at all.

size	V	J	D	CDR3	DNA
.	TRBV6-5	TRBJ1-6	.	CASSYWGRYNSPLHF	TGTGCCAGCAGTTACTGGGGCAGGTATAATTCACCCCTCCACTTT
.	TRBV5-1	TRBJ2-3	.	CASSLTRGLPADTQYF	TGCGCCAGCAGCTTGACTAGGGGCCTCCCCGCAGATACGCAGTATTTT
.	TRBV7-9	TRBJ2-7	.	CASSLSGRGTEQYF	TGTGCCAGCAGCTTGTCGGGCAGGGGTACCGAGCAGTACTTC
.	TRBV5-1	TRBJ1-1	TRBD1	CASADTGADTEAFF	TGCGCCAGCGCGGACACAGGGGCGGACACTGAAGCTTTCTTT
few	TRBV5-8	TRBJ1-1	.	CASSLPWVFSAGAFF	TGTGCCAGCAGTCTCCCCTGGGTATTTTCTGCCGGAGCTTTCTTT
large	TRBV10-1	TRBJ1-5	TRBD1	CASSDGTGGQPQHF	TGCGCCAGCAGTGATGGGACAGGGGGTCAGCCCCAGCATTTT
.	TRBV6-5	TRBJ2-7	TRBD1	CASRYGQDSSYEQYF	TGTGCCAGCAGATACGGACAGGATAGCTCCTACGAGCAGTACTTC
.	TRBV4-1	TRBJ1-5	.	CASSQDGGQPQHF	TGCGCCAGCAGCCAAGATGGGGGTCAGCCCCAGCATTTT
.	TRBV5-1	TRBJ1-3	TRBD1	CASSLSGQGRGNTIYF	TGCGCCAGCAGCTTGTCCGGACAGGGACGTGGAAACACCATATATTTT
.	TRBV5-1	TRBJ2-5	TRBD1	CASSLAGQGAGETQYF	TGCGCCAGCAGCTTGGCGGGACAGGGGGCAGGAGAGACCCAGTACTTC
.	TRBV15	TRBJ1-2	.	CATSRDGDTPMARGYTF	TGTGCCACCAGCAGAGACGGGGACACACCGATGGCTCGAGGCTACACCTTC
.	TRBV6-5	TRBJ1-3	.	CASSSDWPSSGNTIYF	TGTGCCAGCAGTTCCGATTGGCCAAGCTCTGGAAACACCATATATTTT
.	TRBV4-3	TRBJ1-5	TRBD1	CASRVDRGSNQPQHF	TGCGCCAGCAGGGTCGACAGGGGCAGCAATCAGCCCCAGCATTTT
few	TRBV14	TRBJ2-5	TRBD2	CASSPSGLAGGRQETQYF	TGTGCCAGCAGCCCATCGGGACTAGCGGGGGGGCGACAAGAGACCCAGTACTTC
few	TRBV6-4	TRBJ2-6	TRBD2	CASSESAGGSGANVLTF	TGTGCCAGCAGTGAATCGGCGGGGGGCTCTGGGGCCAACGTCCTGACTTTC